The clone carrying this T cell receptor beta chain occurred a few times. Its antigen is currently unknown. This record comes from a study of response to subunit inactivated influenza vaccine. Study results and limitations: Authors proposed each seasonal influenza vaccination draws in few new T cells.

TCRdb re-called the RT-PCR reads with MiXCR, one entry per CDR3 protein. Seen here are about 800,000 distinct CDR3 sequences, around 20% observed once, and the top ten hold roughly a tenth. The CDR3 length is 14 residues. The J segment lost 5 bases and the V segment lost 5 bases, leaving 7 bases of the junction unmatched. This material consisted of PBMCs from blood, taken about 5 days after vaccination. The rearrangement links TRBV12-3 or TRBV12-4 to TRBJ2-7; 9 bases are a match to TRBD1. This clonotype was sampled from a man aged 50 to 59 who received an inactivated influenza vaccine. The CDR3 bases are TGTGCCAGCAGTCGAAGACAGGGGGGCGACGAGCAGTACTTC. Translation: CASSRRQGGDEQYF.